This TCR beta chain emerged from a study of PD-1 blockade in classical Hodgkin lymphoma. The V gene end was trimmed by 6 bases and the J gene end by 4 bases; junction bases not matched to a gene: 9. This CDR3 region has 15 residues. Germline V gene lookup returns CDR1 MDHEN and CDR2 SYDVKM. Findings of the study overall: After ASCT, patients who started nivolumab under 1 year later were excluded.

Concerning this clone itself: Its antigen is currently unknown.

The protocol was immunoSEQ multiplex PCR, while the TCRdb copy is restricted to in-frame clones and leaves out a portion. The profile shows tens of thousands of clones, about nine tenths of them singletons. Exposure to brentuximab vedotin varied, and each patient had relapsed following autologous stem cell transplantation. The material sequenced was peripheral blood mononuclear cells (PBMCs), taken at baseline. The V gene is TRBV28, the J gene TRBJ2-7, with 10 bases identical to TRBD2. This sequence originates from a human donor with classical Hodgkin lymphoma. In nucleotides, the CDR3 is TGTGCCAGCAGGAGCAAGACTAGCGGGCTTTACGAGCAGTACTTC. Amino acids: CASRSKTSGLYEQYF.